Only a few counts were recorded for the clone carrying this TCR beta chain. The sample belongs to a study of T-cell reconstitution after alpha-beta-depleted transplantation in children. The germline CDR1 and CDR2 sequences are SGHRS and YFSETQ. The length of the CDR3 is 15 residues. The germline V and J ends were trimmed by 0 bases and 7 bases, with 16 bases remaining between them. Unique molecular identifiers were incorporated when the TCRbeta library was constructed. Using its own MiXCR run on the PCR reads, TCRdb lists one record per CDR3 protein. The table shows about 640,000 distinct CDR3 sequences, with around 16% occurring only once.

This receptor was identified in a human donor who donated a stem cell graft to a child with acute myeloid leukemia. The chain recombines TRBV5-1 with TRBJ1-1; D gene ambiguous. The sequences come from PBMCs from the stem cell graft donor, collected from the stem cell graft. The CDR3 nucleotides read TGCGCCAGCAGCTTGGCCGGGCTTGGTGAGGGTGAAGCTTTCTTT. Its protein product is CASSLAGLGEGEAFF.